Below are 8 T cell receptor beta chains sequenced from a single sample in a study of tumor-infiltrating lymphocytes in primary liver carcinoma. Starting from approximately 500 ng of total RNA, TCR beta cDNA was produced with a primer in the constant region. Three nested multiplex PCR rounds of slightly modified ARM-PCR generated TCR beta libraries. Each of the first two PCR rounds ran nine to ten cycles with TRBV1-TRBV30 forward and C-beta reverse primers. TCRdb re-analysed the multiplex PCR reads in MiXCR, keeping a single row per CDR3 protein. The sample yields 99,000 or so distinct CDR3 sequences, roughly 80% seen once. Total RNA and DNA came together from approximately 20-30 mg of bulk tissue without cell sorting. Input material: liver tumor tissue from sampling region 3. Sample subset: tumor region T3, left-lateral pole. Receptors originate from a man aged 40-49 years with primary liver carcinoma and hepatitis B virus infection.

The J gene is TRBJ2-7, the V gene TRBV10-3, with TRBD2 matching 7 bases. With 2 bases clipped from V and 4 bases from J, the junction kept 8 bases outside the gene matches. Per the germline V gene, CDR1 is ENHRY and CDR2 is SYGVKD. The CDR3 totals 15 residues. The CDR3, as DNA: TGTGCCATCAGTGAGGGGACTAATGGTGAATACGAGCAGTACTTC. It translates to CAISEGTNGEYEQYF.

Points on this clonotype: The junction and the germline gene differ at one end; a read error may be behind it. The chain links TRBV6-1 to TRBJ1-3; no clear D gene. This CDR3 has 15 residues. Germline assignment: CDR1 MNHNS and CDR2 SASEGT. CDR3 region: CASSAWTASGTTIYF. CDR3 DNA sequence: TGTGCCAGCAGTGCTTGGACGGCCTCCGGAACCACCATATATTTT.

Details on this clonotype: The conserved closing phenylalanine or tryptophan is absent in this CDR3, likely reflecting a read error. The CDR3 here is CASSSNRDSYEQYL. The CDR3 nucleotides are TGTGCTAGCAGCTCTAACAGGGACTCCTACGAGCAGTACCTC. This rearrangement joins TRBV11-2 to TRBJ2-7, with a possible D match to TRBD1 (6 bases). Per germline, CDR1 SGHAT and CDR2 FQNNGV. The CDR3 is made up of 14 amino acids.

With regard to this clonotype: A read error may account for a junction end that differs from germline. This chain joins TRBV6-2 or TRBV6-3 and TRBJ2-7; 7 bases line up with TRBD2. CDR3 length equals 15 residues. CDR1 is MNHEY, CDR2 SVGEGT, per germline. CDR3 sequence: CVSGEVGGTSYEQYF. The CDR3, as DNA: TGTGTCAGCGGGGAAGTGGGCGGGACCTCCTACGAGCAGTACTTC.

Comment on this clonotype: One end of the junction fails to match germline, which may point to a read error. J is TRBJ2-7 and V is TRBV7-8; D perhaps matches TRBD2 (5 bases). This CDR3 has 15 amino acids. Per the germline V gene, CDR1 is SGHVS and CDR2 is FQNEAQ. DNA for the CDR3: TGTGTCAGCAGCGTAACTAGAGGAGCTAAGTCCGAGCAGTACTTC. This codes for CVSSVTRGAKSEQYF.

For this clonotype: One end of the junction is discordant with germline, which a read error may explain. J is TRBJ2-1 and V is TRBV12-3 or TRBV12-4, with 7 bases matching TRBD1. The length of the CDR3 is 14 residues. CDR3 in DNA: TGTGCCAGCAGTTTACGGCAGGGGGTTAGTGAGCAGTGCTTC. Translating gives CASSLRQGVSEQCF.

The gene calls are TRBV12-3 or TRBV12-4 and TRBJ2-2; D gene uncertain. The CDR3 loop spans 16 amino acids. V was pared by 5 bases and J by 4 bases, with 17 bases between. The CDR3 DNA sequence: TGTGCCAGCAGTCTCCGTGGATGGCGAATCACCGGGGAGCTGTTTTTT. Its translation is CASSLRGWRITGELFF.

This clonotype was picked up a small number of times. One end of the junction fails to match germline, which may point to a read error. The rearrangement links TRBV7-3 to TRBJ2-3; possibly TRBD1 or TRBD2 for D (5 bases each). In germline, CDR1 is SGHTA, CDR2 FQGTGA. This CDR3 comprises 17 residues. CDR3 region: CANSLRAGQGATDTQYF. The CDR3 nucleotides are TGTGCCAACAGCTTAAGGGCGGGCCAAGGGGCCACAGATACGCAGTATTTT.